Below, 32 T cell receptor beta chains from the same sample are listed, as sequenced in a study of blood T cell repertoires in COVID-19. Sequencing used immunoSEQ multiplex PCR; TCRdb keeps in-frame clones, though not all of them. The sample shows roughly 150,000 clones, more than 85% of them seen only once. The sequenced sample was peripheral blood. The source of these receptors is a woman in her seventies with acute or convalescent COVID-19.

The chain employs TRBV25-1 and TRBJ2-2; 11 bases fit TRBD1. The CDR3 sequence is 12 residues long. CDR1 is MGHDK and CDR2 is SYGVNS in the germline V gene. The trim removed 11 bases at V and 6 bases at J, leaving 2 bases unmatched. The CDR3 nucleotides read TGTGCCGGACAGGGGGCGGCCGGGGAGCTGTTTTTT. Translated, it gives CAGQGAAGELFF.

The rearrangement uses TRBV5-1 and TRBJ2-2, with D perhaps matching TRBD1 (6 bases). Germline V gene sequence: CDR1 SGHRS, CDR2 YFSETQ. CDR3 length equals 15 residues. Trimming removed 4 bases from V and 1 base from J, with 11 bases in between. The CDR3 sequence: CASSPATGNTGELFF. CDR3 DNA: TGCGCCAGCAGCCCGGCGACAGGGAACACCGGGGAGCTGTTTTTT.

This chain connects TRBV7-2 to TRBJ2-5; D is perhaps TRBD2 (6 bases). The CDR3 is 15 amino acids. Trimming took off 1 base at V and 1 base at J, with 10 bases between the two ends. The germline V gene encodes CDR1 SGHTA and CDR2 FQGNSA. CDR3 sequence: CASSLVGGIQETQYF. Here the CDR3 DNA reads TGTGCCAGCAGCTTAGTTGGCGGGATCCAAGAGACCCAGTACTTC.

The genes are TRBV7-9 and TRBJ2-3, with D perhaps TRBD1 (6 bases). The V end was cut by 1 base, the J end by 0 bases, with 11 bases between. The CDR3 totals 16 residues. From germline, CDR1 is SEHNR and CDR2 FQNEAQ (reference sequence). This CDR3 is CASSLGGQGSTDTQYF. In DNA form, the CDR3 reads TGTGCCAGCAGCTTAGGTGGGCAGGGGAGCACAGATACGCAGTATTTT.

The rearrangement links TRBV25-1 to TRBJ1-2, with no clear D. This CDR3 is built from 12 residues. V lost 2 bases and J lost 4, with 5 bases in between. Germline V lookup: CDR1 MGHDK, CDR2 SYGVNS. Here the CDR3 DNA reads TGTGCCAGCAGTGAAACTCCCTATGGCTACACCTTC. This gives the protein CASSETPYGYTF.

Written as DNA, the CDR3 is TGTGCCAGCAGCCAAGGACCGCAGGGGGAGTACAATGAGCAGTTCTTC. This encodes CASSQGPQGEYNEQFF. V gene TRBV4-2 combines with J gene TRBJ2-1, with 7 bases matching TRBD1. The CDR3 runs 16 residues. J gave up 4 bases and V 1 base, and 7 bases lay outside the gene matches. The germline V gene encodes CDR1 LGHNA and CDR2 YNFKEQ.

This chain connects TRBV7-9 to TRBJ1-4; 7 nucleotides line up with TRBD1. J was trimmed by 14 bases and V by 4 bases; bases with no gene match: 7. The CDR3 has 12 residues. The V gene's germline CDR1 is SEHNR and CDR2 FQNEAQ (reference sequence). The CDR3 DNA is TGTGCCAGCAGCTGGGACAGTGGACCTCTGTTTTTT. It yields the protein CASSWDSGPLFF.

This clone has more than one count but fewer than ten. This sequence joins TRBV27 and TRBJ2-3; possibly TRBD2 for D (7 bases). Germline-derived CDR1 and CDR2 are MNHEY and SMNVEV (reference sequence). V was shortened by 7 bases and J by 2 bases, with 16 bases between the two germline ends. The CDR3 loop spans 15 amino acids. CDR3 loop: CASKGWGGFTDTQYF. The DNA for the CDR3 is TGTGCCAGCAAAGGGTGGGGGGGCTTCACAGATACGCAGTATTTT.

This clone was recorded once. CDR3 nucleotide sequence: TGTGCCAGCAGCGGCCGCTCCTACGAGCAGTACTTC. This encodes CASSGRSYEQYF. The rearrangement uses TRBV13 and TRBJ2-7; no clear D. The CDR3 is 12 amino acids. Deletions cut 5 bases from V and 0 bases from J, with 5 bases between. Germline V gives CDR1 PRHDT, CDR2 FYEKMQ (reference sequence).

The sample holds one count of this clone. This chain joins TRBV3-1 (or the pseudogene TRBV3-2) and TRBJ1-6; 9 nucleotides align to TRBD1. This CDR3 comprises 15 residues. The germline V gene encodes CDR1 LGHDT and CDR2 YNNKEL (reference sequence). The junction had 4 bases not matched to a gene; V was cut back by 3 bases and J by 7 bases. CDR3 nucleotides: TGTGCCAGCAGCCAGTGGACAGGGGCAAATTCACCCCTCCACTTT. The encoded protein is CASSQWTGANSPLHF.

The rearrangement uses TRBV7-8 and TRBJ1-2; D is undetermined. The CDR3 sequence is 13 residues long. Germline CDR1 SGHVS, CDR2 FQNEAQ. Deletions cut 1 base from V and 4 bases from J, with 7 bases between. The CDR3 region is CASSLGSVYGYTF. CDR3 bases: TGTGCCAGCAGCTTAGGGTCGGTCTATGGCTACACCTTC. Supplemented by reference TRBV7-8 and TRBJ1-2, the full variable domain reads GAGVSQSPRYKVAKRGQDVALRCDPISGHVSLFWYQQALGQGPEFLTYFQNEAQLDKSGLPSDRFFAERPEGSVSTLKIQRTQQEDSAVYLCASSLGSVYGYTFGSGTRLTVV.

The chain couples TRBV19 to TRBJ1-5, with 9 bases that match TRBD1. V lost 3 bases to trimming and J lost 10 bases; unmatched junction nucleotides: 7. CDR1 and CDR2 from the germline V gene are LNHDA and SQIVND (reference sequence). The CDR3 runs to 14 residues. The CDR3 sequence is CASSIGQGIQPQHF. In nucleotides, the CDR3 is TGTGCCAGTAGTATCGGACAGGGGATTCAACCCCAGCATTTT.

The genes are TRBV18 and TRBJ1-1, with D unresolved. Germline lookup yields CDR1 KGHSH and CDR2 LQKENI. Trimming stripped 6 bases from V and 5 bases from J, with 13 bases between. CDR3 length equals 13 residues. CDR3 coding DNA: TGTGCCAGCTCGTCGTCGGGGATAACTGAAGCTTTCTTT. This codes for CASSSSGITEAFF.

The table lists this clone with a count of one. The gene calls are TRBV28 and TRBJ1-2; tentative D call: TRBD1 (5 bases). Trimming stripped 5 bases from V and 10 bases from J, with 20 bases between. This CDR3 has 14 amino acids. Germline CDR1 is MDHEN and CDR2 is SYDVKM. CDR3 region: CASSTNPGREIYTF. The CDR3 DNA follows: TGTGCCAGCAGTACCAACCCGGGACGGGAGATCTACACCTTC.

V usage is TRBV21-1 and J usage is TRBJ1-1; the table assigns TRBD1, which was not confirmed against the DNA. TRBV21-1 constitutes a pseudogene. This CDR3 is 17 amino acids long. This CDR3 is CASSKYRTQCTGIEAFF. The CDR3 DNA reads TGTGCCAGCAGCAAATATAGGACACAGTGTACGGGCATTGAAGCTTTCTTT.

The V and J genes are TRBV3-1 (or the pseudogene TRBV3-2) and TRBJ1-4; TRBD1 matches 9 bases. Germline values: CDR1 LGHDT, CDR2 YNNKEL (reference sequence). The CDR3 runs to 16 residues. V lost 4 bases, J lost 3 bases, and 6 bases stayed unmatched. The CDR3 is CASSRIQGASNEKLFF. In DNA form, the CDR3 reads TGTGCCAGCAGCCGCATACAGGGGGCTTCTAATGAAAAACTGTTTTTT.

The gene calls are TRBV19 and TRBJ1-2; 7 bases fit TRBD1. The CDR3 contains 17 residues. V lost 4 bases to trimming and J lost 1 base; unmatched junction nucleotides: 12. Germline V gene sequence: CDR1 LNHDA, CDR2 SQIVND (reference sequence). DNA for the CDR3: TGTGCCAGTAGTACCCCTGGGACAGAGAATATTAACTATGGCTACACCTTC. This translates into CASSTPGTENINYGYTF. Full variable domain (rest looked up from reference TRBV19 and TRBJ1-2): DGGITQSPKYLFRKEGQNVTLSCEQNLNHDAMYWYRQDPGQGLRLIYYSQIVNDFQKGDIAEGYSVSREKKESFPLTVTSAQKNPTAFYLCASSTPGTENINYGYTFGSGTRLTVV.

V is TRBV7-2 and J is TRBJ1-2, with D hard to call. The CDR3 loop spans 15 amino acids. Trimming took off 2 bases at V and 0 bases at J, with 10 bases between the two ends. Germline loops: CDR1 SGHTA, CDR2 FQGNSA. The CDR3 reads CASSLLQATNYGYTF. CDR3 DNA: TGTGCCAGCAGCTTATTGCAGGCCACTAACTATGGCTACACCTTC. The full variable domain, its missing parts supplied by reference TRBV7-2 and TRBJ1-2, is GAGVSQSPSNKVTEKGKDVELRCDPISGHTALYWYRQSLGQGLEFLIYFQGNSAPDKSGLPSDRFSAERTGGSVSTLTIQRTQQEDSAVYLCASSLLQATNYGYTFGSGTRLTVV.

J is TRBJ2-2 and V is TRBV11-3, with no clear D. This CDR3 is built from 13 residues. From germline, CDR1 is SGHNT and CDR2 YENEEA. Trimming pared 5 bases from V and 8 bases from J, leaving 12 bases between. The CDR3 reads CASSPAFAGELFF. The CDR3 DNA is TGTGCCAGCAGCCCCGCGTTTGCGGGGGAGCTGTTTTTT.

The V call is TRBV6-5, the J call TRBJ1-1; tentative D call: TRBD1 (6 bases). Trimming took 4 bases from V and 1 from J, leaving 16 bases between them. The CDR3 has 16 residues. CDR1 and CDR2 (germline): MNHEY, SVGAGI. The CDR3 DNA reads TGTGCCAGCAGTTCCCCCCCTGGGACATGGAACACTGAAGCTTTCTTT. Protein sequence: CASSSPPGTWNTEAFF.

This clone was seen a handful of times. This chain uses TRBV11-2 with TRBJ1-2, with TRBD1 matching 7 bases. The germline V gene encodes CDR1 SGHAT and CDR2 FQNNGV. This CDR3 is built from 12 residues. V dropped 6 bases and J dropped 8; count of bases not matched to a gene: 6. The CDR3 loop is CASSRNRGGYTF. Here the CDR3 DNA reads TGTGCCAGCAGTCGAAACAGGGGCGGCTACACCTTC.

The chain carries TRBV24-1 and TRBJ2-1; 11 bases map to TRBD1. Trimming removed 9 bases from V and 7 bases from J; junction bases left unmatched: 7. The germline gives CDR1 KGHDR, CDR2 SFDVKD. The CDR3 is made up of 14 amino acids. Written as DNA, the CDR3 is TGTGCCACCTCCGGGACAGGGGGTTTAAATGAGCAGTTCTTC. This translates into CATSGTGGLNEQFF.

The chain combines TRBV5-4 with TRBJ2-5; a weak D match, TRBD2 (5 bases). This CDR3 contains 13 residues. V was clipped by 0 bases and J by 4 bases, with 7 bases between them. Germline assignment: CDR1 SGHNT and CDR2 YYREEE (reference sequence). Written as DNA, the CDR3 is TGTGCCAGCAGCTTGGGAGGGTTAGAGACCCAGTACTTC. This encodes CASSLGGLETQYF.

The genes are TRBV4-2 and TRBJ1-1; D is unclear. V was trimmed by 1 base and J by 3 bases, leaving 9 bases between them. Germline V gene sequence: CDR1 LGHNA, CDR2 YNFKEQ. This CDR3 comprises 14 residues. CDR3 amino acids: CASSQGGEDTEAFF. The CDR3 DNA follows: TGTGCCAGCAGCCAAGGAGGAGAGGACACTGAAGCTTTCTTT.

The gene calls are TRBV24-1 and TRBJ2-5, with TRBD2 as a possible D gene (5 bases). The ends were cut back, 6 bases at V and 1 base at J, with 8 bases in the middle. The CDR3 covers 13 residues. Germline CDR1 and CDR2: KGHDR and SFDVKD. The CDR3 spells CATSRTVQETQYF. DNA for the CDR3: TGTGCCACCAGTAGGACTGTCCAAGAGACCCAGTACTTC.

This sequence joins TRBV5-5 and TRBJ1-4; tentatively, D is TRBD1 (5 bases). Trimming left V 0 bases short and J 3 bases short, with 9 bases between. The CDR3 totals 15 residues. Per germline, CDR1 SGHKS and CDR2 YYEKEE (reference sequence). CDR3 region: CASSLDPGPNEKLFF. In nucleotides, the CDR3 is TGTGCCAGCAGCTTGGATCCAGGGCCTAATGAAAAACTGTTTTTT.

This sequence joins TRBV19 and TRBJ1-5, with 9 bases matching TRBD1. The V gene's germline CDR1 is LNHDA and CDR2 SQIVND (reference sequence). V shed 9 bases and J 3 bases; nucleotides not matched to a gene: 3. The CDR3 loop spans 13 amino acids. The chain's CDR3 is CASRDRANQPQHF. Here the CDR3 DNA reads TGTGCCAGCCGGGACAGGGCCAATCAGCCCCAGCATTTT.

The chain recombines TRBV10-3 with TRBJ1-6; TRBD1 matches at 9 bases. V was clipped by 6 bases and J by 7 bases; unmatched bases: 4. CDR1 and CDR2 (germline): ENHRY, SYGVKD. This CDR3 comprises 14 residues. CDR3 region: CAIRTDRGNSPLHF. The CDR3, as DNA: TGTGCCATCAGGACCGACAGGGGGAATTCACCCCTCCACTTT.

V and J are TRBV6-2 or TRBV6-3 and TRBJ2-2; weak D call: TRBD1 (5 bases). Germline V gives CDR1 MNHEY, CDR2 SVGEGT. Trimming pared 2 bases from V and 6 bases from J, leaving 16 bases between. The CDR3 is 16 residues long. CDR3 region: CASSYNQGRFSGELFF. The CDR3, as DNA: TGTGCCAGCAGTTACAATCAGGGAAGGTTTTCCGGGGAGCTGTTTTTT.

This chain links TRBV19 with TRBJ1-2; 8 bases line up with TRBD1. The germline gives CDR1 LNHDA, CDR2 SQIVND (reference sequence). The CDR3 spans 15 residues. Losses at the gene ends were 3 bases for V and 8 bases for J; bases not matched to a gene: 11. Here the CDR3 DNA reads TGTGCCAGTAGTATCTCCAGGGGGCCAAAGATGGGCTACACCTTC. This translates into CASSISRGPKMGYTF.

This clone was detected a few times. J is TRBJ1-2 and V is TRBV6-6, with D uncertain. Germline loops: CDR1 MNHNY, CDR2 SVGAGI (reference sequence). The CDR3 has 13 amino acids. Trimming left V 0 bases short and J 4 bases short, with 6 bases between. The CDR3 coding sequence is TGTGCCAGCAGTTACTCGGAGGGCTATGGCTACACCTTC. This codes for CASSYSEGYGYTF.

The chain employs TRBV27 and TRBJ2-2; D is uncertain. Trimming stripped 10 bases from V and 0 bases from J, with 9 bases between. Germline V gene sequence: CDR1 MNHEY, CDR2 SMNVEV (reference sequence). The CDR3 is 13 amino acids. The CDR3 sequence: CATTQTNTGELFF. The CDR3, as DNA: TGTGCCACCACCCAGACGAACACCGGGGAGCTGTTTTTT.